A selection of T cell receptor beta chains follows, all from one sample in a study of cytomegalovirus exposure and HLA in healthy donors. TCRdb keeps only in-frame clones here, not all; method: immunoSEQ multiplex PCR. The sample has some 87,000 clones; nearly 70% are singletons. The sample was PBMCs. The receptors were sampled from a woman aged 45-60 years in good health and CMV-seropositive. The CDR3 runs from the conserved cysteine through the conserved F or W. Fields, in order: J gene, D gene, clone size, V gene, CDR3 DNA, CDR3 protein. The D gene is left open where the match is weak. Only some rows state a clone size, as once, few, many or a class for expanded clones.

j_call: TRBJ2-4; d_call: .; clone_size: .; v_call: TRBV10-1; cdr3_nt: TGCGCCAGCACCAGGGCCTTAGCCAAAAACATTCAGTACTTC; cdr3_aa: CASTRALAKNIQYF
j_call: TRBJ2-3; d_call: .; clone_size: few; v_call: TRBV7-6; cdr3_nt: TGTGCCAGCAGCTCAGGACAGTTCACAGATACGCAGTATTTT; cdr3_aa: CASSSGQFTDTQYF
j_call: TRBJ1-2; d_call: .; clone_size: .; v_call: TRBV9; cdr3_nt: TGTGCCAGCAGCGTAGAAGCGAGAGGAGTGTATGGCTACACCTTC; cdr3_aa: CASSVEARGVYGYTF
j_call: TRBJ2-3; d_call: .; clone_size: .; v_call: TRBV29-1; cdr3_nt: TGCAGCGTCGACGGGACTGTCCCAGATACGCAGTATTTT; cdr3_aa: CSVDGTVPDTQYF
j_call: TRBJ2-7; d_call: TRBD2; clone_size: .; v_call: TRBV10-1; cdr3_nt: TGCGCCAGCAGGGAGGGTCTAGCGGGAAAATACGAGCAGTACTTC; cdr3_aa: CASREGLAGKYEQYF
j_call: TRBJ1-6; d_call: .; clone_size: few; v_call: TRBV5-1; cdr3_nt: TGCGCCAGCAGCTTGGGATTGGGACAAGGAAATTCACCCCTCCACTTT; cdr3_aa: CASSLGLGQGNSPLHF
j_call: TRBJ1-2; d_call: TRBD1; clone_size: .; v_call: TRBV28; cdr3_nt: TGTGCCAGCAGTCCCTCTGGGACAGGGCATGGCTACACCTTC; cdr3_aa: CASSPSGTGHGYTF
j_call: TRBJ2-7; d_call: TRBD2; clone_size: .; v_call: TRBV5-5; cdr3_nt: TGTGCCAGCAGCTCCTCCGGGGGGTTCTACGAGCAGTACTTC; cdr3_aa: CASSSSGGFYEQYF
j_call: TRBJ2-5; d_call: .; clone_size: .; v_call: TRBV10-3; cdr3_nt: TGTGCCATCAGCTTACAGAAGGAAGAGACCCAGTACTTC; cdr3_aa: CAISLQKEETQYF
j_call: TRBJ2-7; d_call: TRBD1; clone_size: once; v_call: TRBV5-1; cdr3_nt: TGCGCCAGCAGCTCGAACGGACAGGGGCACGAGCAGTACTTC; cdr3_aa: CASSSNGQGHEQYF
j_call: TRBJ1-2; d_call: TRBD1; clone_size: .; v_call: TRBV5-1; cdr3_nt: TGCGCCAGCAGCATTGGGACAGGGGGATCATATGGCTACACCTTC; cdr3_aa: CASSIGTGGSYGYTF